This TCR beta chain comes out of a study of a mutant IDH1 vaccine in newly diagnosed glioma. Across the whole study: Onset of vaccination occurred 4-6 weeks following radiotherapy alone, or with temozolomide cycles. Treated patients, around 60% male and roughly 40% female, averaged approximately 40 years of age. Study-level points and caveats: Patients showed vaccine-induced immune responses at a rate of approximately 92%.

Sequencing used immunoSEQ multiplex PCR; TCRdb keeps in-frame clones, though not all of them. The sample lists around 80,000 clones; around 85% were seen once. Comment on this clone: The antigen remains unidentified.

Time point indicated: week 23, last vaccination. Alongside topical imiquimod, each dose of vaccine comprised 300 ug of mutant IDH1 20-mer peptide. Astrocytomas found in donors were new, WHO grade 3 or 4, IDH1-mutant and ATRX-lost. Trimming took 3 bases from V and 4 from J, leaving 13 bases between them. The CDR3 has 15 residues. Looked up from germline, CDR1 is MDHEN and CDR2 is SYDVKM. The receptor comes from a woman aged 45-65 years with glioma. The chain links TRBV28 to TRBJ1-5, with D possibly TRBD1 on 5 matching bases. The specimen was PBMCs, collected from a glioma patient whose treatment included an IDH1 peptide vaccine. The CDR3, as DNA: TGTGCCAGCAGTTTGGACACCCTGGGGAATCAGCCCCAGCATTTT. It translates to CASSLDTLGNQPQHF. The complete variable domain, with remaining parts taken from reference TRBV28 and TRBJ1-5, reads DVKVTQSSRYLVKRTGEKVFLECVQDMDHENMFWYRQDPGLGLRLIYFSYDVKMKEKGDIPEGYSVSREKKERFSLILESASTNQTSMYLCASSLDTLGNQPQHFGDGTRLSIL.